This TCR beta chain stems from a study of T cells after yellow fever vaccination. With 6 bases removed from V and 0 bases from J, the gap between germline ends came to 12 bases. Germline-derived CDR1 and CDR2 are SQVTM and ANQGSEA. The CDR3 extends over 14 amino acids. This clonotype was counted a few times. Its antigen remains unknown. Study-level points and caveats: The secondary response was weaker but peaked faster, day 5 versus 15.

A 5'RACE template-switching step, the method used to make TCR cDNA, added a universal primer site and UMIs. One entry per CDR3 protein results from TCRdb running MiXCR on the 5' RACE reads. Of 250,000 to 400,000 distinct CDR3 sequences listed, over 3.5% were seen once; the top ten hold 20% to 25%. The starting material was PBMCs, obtained 5 days after the yellow fever booster vaccination. This rearrangement joins TRBV29-1 to TRBJ2-1; unclear D gene. This TCR was sampled from a man younger than 35 who received the YFV17D yellow fever vaccine. CDR3: CSVRTTGSYNEQFF. The CDR3 region has the DNA TGCAGCGTCAGGACGACCGGCTCCTACAATGAGCAGTTCTTC.